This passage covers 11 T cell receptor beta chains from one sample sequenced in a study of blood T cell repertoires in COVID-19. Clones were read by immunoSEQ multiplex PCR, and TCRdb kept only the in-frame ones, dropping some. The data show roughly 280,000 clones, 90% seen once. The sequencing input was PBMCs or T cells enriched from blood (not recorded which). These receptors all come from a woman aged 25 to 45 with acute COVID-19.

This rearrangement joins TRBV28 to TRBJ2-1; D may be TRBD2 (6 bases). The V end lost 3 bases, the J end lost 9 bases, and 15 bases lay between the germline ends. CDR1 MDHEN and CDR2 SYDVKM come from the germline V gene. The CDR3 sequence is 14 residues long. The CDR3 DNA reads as TGTGCCAGCAGTTTGGTTGAGGGAGGCACTGAGCAGTTCTTC. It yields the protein CASSLVEGGTEQFF.

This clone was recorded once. CDR3: CASSFLAGGGDTQYF. The CDR3 region has the DNA TGTGCCAGCAGCTTCTTAGCGGGAGGAGGAGATACGCAGTATTTT. The chain has TRBV7-3 and TRBJ2-3, with 10 positions matching TRBD2. V trimming: 3 bases; J trimming: 5 bases; junction bases outside the gene matches: 5. This CDR3 region has 15 residues. Germline assignment: CDR1 SGHTA and CDR2 FQGTGA.

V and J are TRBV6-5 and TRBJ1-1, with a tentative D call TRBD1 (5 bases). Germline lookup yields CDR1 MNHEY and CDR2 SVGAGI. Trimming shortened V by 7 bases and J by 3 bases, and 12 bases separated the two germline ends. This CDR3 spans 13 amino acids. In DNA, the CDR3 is TGTGCCAGCACCCTCCGGGGGGACACTGAAGCTTTCTTT. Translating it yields CASTLRGDTEAFF.

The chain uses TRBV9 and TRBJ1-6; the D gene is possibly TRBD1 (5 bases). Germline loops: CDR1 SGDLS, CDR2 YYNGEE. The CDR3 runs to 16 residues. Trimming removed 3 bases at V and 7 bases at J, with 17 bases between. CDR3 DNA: TGTGCCAGCAGCGAACAGGTGGACCAAAACAATTCACCCCTCCACTTT. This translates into CASSEQVDQNNSPLHF.

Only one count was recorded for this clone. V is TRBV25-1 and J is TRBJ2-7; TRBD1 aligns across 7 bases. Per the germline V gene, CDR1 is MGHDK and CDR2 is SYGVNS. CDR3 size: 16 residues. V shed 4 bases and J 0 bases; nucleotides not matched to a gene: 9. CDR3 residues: CASSAPPGQSSYEQYF. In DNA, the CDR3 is TGTGCCAGCAGTGCCCCCCCGGGACAGAGCTCCTACGAGCAGTACTTC.

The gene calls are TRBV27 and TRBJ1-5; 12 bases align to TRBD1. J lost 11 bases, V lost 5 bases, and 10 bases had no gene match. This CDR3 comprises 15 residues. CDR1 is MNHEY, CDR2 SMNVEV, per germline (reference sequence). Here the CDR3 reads CASSISGTGGWAQHF. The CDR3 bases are TGTGCCAGCAGTATCTCCGGGACAGGGGGCTGGGCCCAGCATTTT.

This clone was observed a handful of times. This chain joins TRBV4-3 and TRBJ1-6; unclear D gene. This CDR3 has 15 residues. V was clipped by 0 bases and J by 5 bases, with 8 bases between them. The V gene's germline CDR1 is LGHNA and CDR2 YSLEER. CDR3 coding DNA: TGCGCCAGCAGCCAAGAACACGGAGATAATTCACCCCTCCACTTT. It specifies CASSQEHGDNSPLHF.

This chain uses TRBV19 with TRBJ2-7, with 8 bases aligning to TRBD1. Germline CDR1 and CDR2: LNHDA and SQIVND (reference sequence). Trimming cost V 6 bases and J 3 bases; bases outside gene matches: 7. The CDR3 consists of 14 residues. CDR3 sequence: CASSARTGNYEQYF. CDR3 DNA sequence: TGTGCCAGTAGCGCAAGGACAGGGAACTACGAGCAGTACTTC.

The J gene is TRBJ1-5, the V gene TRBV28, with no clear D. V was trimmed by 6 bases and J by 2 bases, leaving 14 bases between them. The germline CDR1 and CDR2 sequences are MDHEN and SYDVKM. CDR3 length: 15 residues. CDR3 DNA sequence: TGTGCCAGCAGCCCCAGAGGAGTCGGCAATCAGCCCCAGCATTTT. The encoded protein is CASSPRGVGNQPQHF.

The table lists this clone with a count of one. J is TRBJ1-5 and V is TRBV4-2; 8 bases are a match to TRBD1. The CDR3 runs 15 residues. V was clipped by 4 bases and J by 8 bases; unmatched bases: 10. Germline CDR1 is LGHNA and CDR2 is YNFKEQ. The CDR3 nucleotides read TGTGCCAGCAGCCTAACGGGACAGGAGAAGGAGCCCCAGCATTTT. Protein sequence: CASSLTGQEKEPQHF.

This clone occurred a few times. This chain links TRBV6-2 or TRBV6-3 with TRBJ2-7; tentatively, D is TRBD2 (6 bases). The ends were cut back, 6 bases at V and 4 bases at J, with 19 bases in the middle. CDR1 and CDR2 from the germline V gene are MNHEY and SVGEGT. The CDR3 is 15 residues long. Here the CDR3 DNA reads TGTGCCAGCAGCCTTAGCGGCCACCCTATATACGAGCAGTACTTC. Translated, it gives CASSLSGHPIYEQYF.